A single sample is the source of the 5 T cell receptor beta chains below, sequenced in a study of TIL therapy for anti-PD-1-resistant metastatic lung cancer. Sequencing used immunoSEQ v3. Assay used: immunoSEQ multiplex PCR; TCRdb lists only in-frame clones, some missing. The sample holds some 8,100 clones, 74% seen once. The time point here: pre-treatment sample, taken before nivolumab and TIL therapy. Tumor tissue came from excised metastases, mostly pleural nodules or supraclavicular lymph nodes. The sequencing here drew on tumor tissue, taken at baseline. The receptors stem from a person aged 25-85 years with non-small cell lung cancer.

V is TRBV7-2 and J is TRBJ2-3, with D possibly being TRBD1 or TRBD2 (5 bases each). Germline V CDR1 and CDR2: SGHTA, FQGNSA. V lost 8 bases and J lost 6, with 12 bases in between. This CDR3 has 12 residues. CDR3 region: CASSRGRDTQYF. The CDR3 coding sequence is TGTGCCAGCTCCCGGGGCCGGGATACGCAGTATTTT.

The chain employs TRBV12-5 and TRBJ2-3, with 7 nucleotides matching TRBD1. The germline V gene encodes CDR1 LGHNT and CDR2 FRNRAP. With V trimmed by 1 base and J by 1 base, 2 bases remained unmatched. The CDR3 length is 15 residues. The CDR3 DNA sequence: TGTGCTAGTGGTTTGGGACAGGGAGGCACAGATACGCAGTATTTT. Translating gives CASGLGQGGTDTQYF.

CDR3 sequence: CASSSNQAGFSYNSPLHF. The DNA of the CDR3 is TGTGCCAGCAGCTCCAACCAGGCGGGGTTCTCCTATAATTCACCCCTCCACTTT. V is TRBV7-2 and J is TRBJ1-6; no reliable D call. CDR1 and CDR2 from the germline V gene are SGHTA and FQGNSA. The V end lost 4 bases, the J end lost 0 bases, and 16 bases lay between the germline ends. This CDR3 spans 18 amino acids.

The CDR3 sequence is CASMSGGGTDTQYF. Here the CDR3 DNA reads TGTGCCAGTATGTCAGGGGGCGGGACAGATACGCAGTATTTT. The rearrangement uses TRBV19 and TRBJ2-3; 8 bases map to TRBD1. Germline CDR1 and CDR2: LNHDA and SQIVND (reference sequence). V dropped 7 bases and J dropped 3; count of bases not matched to a gene: 6. CDR3 length: 14 amino acids.

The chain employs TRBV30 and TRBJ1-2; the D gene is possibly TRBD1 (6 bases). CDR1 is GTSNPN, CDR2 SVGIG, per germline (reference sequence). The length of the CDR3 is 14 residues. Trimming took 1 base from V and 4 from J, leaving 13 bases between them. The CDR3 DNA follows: TGTGCCTGGAGTGCCCAGGACAGACCCTATGGCTACACCTTC. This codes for CAWSAQDRPYGYTF.